The rows below give T cell receptor beta chains drawn from one sample of a study of regulatory and conventional T cells in RAG deficiency. Only in-frame clones appear in the TCRdb table, and some are missing; sequencing was by immunoSEQ multiplex PCR. This table has tens of thousands of clones, under 95% appearing once. The same sample was also used in a study of regulatory T cells.

The source material was Tregs sorted from blood. These receptors all stem from a human donor in good health. Both conserved end residues are part of each CDR3. Each record gives: V gene, J gene, D gene, clone size, CDR3 DNA, CDR3 protein. D genes are given only for firm matches. Rows may omit the clone size; those that give it use once, few, many or a size class.

>TRBV4-2|TRBJ1-2|.|.
TGTGCCAGCAGCTTATCAGGGTCCTATGGCTACACCTTC
CASSLSGSYGYTF
>TRBV6-5|TRBJ2-7|.|.
TGTGCCAGCAGTTACTCTGGCAGGGAATACGAGCAGTACTTC
CASSYSGREYEQYF
>TRBV19|TRBJ1-1|.|.
TGTGCCAGTAGTATCGTAGCCGCTGAAGCTTTCTTT
CASSIVAAEAFF
>TRBV9|TRBJ2-1|.|.
TGTGCCAGCAGCGTAACCCTGCAAGGGGCGAGGCAGTTCTTC
CASSVTLQGARQFF
>TRBV7-9|TRBJ1-4|.|.
TGTGCCAGCAGCTTACTCAGCCTCGAGCCAGAGCTGTTTTTT
CASSLLSLEPELFF
>TRBV7-9|TRBJ2-1|.|.
TGTGCCAGCAGCCCCCGGCCTCCCCCGGGAACTTACAATGAGCAGTTCTTC
CASSPRPPPGTYNEQFF
>TRBV2|TRBJ1-5|.|.
TGTGCCAGCAGTTCAGACAGCCTCAATCAGCCCCAGCATTTT
CASSSDSLNQPQHF
>TRBV5-1|TRBJ2-3|.|.
TGCGCCAGCAGCTTGGCTTTGGGACTGCACGTTTACAATACGCAGTATTTT
CASSLALGLHVYNTQYF
>TRBV7-9|TRBJ2-7|TRBD2|.
TGTGCCAGCAGCCCACGACTAGCGGGGGGTTACGAGCAGTACTTC
CASSPRLAGGYEQYF
>TRBV19|TRBJ2-7|TRBD1|.
TGTGCCAGTAGTTTTGCCGGGACAGCTTCCTACGAGCAGTACTTC
CASSFAGTASYEQYF
>TRBV5-4|TRBJ1-1|.|.
TGTGCCAGCAGCTTTAACACTGAAGCTTTCTTT
CASSFNTEAFF
>TRBV5-1|TRBJ2-7|.|.
TGCGCCAGCAGCTTGACGGGGAACGATTACGAGCAGTACTTC
CASSLTGNDYEQYF
>TRBV2|TRBJ2-4|.|.
TGTGCCAGCAGTGAGAGGGGTAGCACAGGGCAAAAAGCCAAAAACATTCAGTACTTC
CASSERGSTGQKAKNIQYF
>TRBV19|TRBJ1-2|.|.
TGTGCCAGTAGTATTGCGGGAGGTGGATCTTTTGAGAACTATGGCTACACCTTC
CASSIAGGGSFENYGYTF
>TRBV28|TRBJ2-5|TRBD1|.
TGTGCCAGCAGTTACAGGGGTGGGACCCAGTACTTC
CASSYRGGTQYF
>TRBV4-1|TRBJ2-3|.|.
TGCGCCAGCAGCCAAAGTGGGGGAGATACGCAGTATTTT
CASSQSGGDTQYF
>TRBV7-2|TRBJ1-4|TRBD1|few
TGTGCCAGCAGCTCGGGACAGGTTAATGAAAAACTGTTTTTT
CASSSGQVNEKLFF
>TRBV6-6|TRBJ1-2|TRBD1|.
TGTGCCAGCAGTTCGGGACAGGCCCCTGGATCCTACACCTTC
CASSSGQAPGSYTF
>TRBV6-1|TRBJ2-7|.|.
TGTGCCAGCAGTGTCCAGTACGAGCAGTACTTC
CASSVQYEQYF
>TRBV19|TRBJ2-3|TRBD2|.
TGTGCCTCCTCTAGCGGGGGGGCCTGGTACACAGATACGCAGTATTTT
CASSSGGAWYTDTQYF
>TRBV5-4|TRBJ1-2|.|.
TGTGCCAGCAGCTTGGCTGGGAAAATCGAATATGGCTACACCTTC
CASSLAGKIEYGYTF
>TRBV6-4|TRBJ1-6|TRBD1|.
TGTGCCAGCAGTGTACGGACAGGGGGACGTTCACCCCTCCACTTT
CASSVRTGGRSPLHF
>TRBV21-1|TRBJ1-1|.|.
TGTGCCAGCAGCAAAGAAGAGGGGGCGGGTGAAGCTTTCTTT
CASSKEEGAGEAFF
>TRBV5-1|TRBJ1-3|.|.
TGCGCCAGCAGCAGCGACAGCTCTGGAAACACCATATATTTT
CASSSDSSGNTIYF
>TRBV19|TRBJ1-5|TRBD1|.
TGTGCCAGTAGTGGTTCAGGGGGAGGCAATCAGCCCCAGCATTTT
CASSGSGGGNQPQHF
>TRBV28|TRBJ2-7|TRBD1|.
TGTGCCAGCAGGAGGGACAGGCTCTACGAGCAGTACTTC
CASRRDRLYEQYF
>TRBV2|TRBJ2-2|.|.
TGTGCCAGCAGTCGGGGAAACACCGGGGAGCTGTTTTTT
CASSRGNTGELFF
>TRBV30|TRBJ1-5|.|.
TGTGCCTGGAGTGTTGGAGGACCGCAGAGGCCCCAGCATTTT
CAWSVGGPQRPQHF
>TRBV14|TRBJ1-2|.|.
TGTGCCAGCAGCCAAAATGTGGGGGAGGTCTATGGCTACACCTTC
CASSQNVGEVYGYTF
>TRBV13|TRBJ1-2|.|.
TGTGCCAGCAGCCCGAATGAATATGGCTACACCTTC
CASSPNEYGYTF
>TRBV7-2|TRBJ1-2|.|.
TGTGCCAGCAGCCCACCGCGGGTGAACTATGGCTACACCTTC
CASSPPRVNYGYTF
>TRBV5-6|TRBJ1-2|.|.
TGTGCCAGCAGCGGGCAGGGATACTATGGCTACACCTTC
CASSGQGYYGYTF
>TRBV9|TRBJ2-5|TRBD2|.
TGTGCCAGCAGCGTGGGACTAGACGGTGAGACCCAGTACTTC
CASSVGLDGETQYF
>TRBV5-6|TRBJ2-3|.|.
TGTGCCAGCAGCTCGGTCTTCGGCGCAGATACGCAGTATTTT
CASSSVFGADTQYF
>TRBV18|TRBJ1-1|.|.
TGTGCCAGCTCACGCTCACAGGGCCGGAACACTGAAGCTTTCTTT
CASSRSQGRNTEAFF
>TRBV5-1|TRBJ1-1|TRBD1|.
TGCGCCAGCAGCCCTCGGACAGGGGGAGCTTTCTTT
CASSPRTGGAFF
>TRBV21-1|TRBJ1-2|.|once
TGTGCCAGCAGCAATCGTAAGGCGGCAGAGAAAAACTATGGCTACACCTTC
CASSNRKAAEKNYGYTF
>TRBV5-1|TRBJ2-3|.|.
TGCGCCAGCAGCTTGGGGGCAAAAAGCGATACGCAGTATTTT
CASSLGAKSDTQYF
>TRBV2|TRBJ1-5|.|.
TGTGCCAGCAGGGAGAGGAGGAATAGCAATCAGCCCCAGCATTTT
CASRERRNSNQPQHF
>TRBV6-1|TRBJ2-1|.|.
TGTGCCAGCGTTAGCGGACCCTCCTACAATGAGCAGTTCTTC
CASVSGPSYNEQFF
>TRBV4-1|TRBJ2-2|.|.
TGCGCCAGCAGCCAATATGGGGGTGGAAACACCGGGGAGCTGTTTTTT
CASSQYGGGNTGELFF
>TRBV7-2|TRBJ1-1|.|.
TGTGCCAGCAGCCCAACATCGAACCTTGTTGGAGCTTTCTTT
CASSPTSNLVGAFF
>TRBV7-9|TRBJ1-2|.|.
TGTGCCAGCAGCTTAAGGCAGGCTTCTAACTATGGCTACACCTTC
CASSLRQASNYGYTF
>TRBV6-4|TRBJ2-3|TRBD2|.
TGTGCCAGCAGTGAAGGGCCCCTAGCGGGGGGACTTACGCAGTATTTT
CASSEGPLAGGLTQYF
>TRBV7-2|TRBJ1-1|.|.
TGTGCCAGCAGCTTTTTCGGGGCGGCTATCGTCACTGAAGCTTTCTTT
CASSFFGAAIVTEAFF
>TRBV19|TRBJ2-1|.|.
TGTGCCAGTAGTATTCTTCGGACTGTTGAATACAATGAGCAGTTCTTC
CASSILRTVEYNEQFF
>TRBV9|TRBJ2-6|.|once
TGTGCCAGCAGCGTAGGGGCAGGGGCTGGGGCCAACGTCCTGACTTTC
CASSVGAGAGANVLTF
>TRBV11-3|TRBJ2-1|TRBD2|.
TGTGCCAGCAGCCCTAGCGGGGGAACCTACAATGAGCAGTTCTTC
CASSPSGGTYNEQFF
>TRBV5-1|TRBJ1-2|.|.
TGCGCCAGCAGCGATCCCAACAGCCTGGGGGGCTACACCTTC
CASSDPNSLGGYTF
>TRBV29-1|TRBJ1-2|TRBD1|.
TGCAGCGGCCTAACAGGGGACTATGGCTACACCTTC
CSGLTGDYGYTF
>TRBV20-1|TRBJ1-6|.|.
TGCAGTGCCCAGGATTCACCCCTCCACTTT
CSAQDSPLHF
>TRBV6-1|TRBJ2-2|.|.
TGTGCCAGCAATGGGTACAGCCTCGGGGAGCTGTTTTTT
CASNGYSLGELFF
>TRBV6-5|TRBJ2-2|.|.
TGTGCCAGCAGTTCCTGGGCCGGGGAGCTGTTTTTT
CASSSWAGELFF
>TRBV19|TRBJ2-3|.|once
TGTGCCAGTAAGTGGCAGCCAGCGACAGATACGCAGTATTTT
CASKWQPATDTQYF
>TRBV20-1|TRBJ1-1|.|.
TGCAGTGCTAGAAGAGGGACTTTT
CSARRGTF
>TRBV18|TRBJ1-2|TRBD1|.
TGTGCCAGCTCACGGCAGGGGGTTAACTATGGCTACACCTTC
CASSRQGVNYGYTF
>TRBV30|TRBJ2-4|.|.
TGTGCCTGGGCCACACAAAGGATTCAGTACTTC
CAWATQRIQYF